The 9 T cell receptor beta chains below were found in one sample sequenced in a study of T cell repertoires in cytomegalovirus infection. TCRdb redid the calling of the reads with MiXCR, one entry per CDR3 protein. The data show 800,000 to 950,000 distinct CDR3 sequences, 32% seen once. Which antigens these TCRs recognize remains unknown. Sequencing was performed on cultured CD8+ T cells from PBMCs, taken from culture after CMV antigen stimulation. The origin of the receptors is a human donor in good health (CMV status not recorded). Some clones in this sample may be carry-over from other donors' samples.

This chain connects TRBV11-2 to TRBJ2-3; D remains unclear. The V gene lost 11 bases and the J gene lost 4 bases, with 13 bases spanning the gap. Germline assignment: CDR1 SGHAT and CDR2 FQNNGV. This CDR3 comprises 12 residues. For the CDR3, the DNA is TGTGCCCTCGGACCCTCCCCAGATACGCAGTATTTT. This encodes CALGPSPDTQYF.

About this clonotype itself: A much larger clone lies a single base off, so this may be a read error. The chain has TRBV7-8 and TRBJ2-5, with D perhaps matching TRBD2 (7 bases). The germline gives CDR1 SGHVS, CDR2 FQNEAQ. Trimming left V 3 bases short and J 7 bases short, with 15 bases between. The CDR3 is 14 amino acids. CDR3 sequence: CASSLGGAEATQYF. The CDR3 DNA reads TGTGCCAGCAGCTTGGGGGGGGCGGAAGCGACCCAGTACTTC.

This clonotype was counted only a few times. The rearrangement links TRBV12-3 or TRBV12-4 to TRBJ2-5; 12 positions agree with TRBD2. The CDR3 is made up of 15 amino acids. Trimming at V came to 5 bases and at J to 4 bases, leaving 5 bases not matched to a gene. In nucleotides, the CDR3 is TGTGCCAGCAGTACTAGCGGGGGGACGTCAGAGACCCAGTACTTC. It is translated as CASSTSGGTSETQYF.

This clonotype was found a few times. The chain has TRBV7-9 and TRBJ2-2; D is possibly TRBD2 (5 bases). In germline, CDR1 is SEHNR, CDR2 FQNEAQ (reference sequence). Between the trimmed V and J ends, which lost 6 bases and 0 bases, there was a span of 14 bases. The CDR3 runs 16 residues. This CDR3 reads CASSSRGLPNTGELFF. The CDR3, as DNA: TGTGCCAGCAGTTCTCGCGGACTTCCGAACACCGGGGAGCTGTTTTTT.

V is TRBV18 and J is TRBJ1-2; D ambiguous. The CDR3 runs to 14 residues. The germline V gene has CDR1 KGHSH and CDR2 LQKENI. Trimming pared 6 bases from V and 1 base from J, leaving 12 bases between. The DNA of the CDR3 is TGTGCCAGCTCCCCCCGTGTCAGTAACTATGGCTACACCTTC. Its protein product is CASSPRVSNYGYTF.

V and J are TRBV6-5 and TRBJ2-1, with D perhaps matching TRBD1 (6 bases). Germline values: CDR1 MNHEY, CDR2 SVGAGI. Trimming stripped 0 bases from V and 3 bases from J, with 18 bases between. CDR3 length equals 18 residues. DNA for the CDR3: TGTGCCAGCAGTTACTCGGGTCCCACAGGGTTCCTCTACAATGAGCAGTTCTTC. Translated, it gives CASSYSGPTGFLYNEQFF.

This clonotype was detected only a few times. The V and J genes are TRBV5-6 and TRBJ1-5, with 8 positions matching TRBD1. Losses at the gene ends were 4 bases for V and 3 bases for J; bases not matched to a gene: 9. Germline values: CDR1 SGHDT, CDR2 YYEEEE. This CDR3 contains 16 residues. The CDR3 DNA reads TGTGCCAGCAGCGAGATGGGACAGGCGATCAATCAGCCCCAGCATTTT. Protein sequence: CASSEMGQAINQPQHF.

This chain uses TRBV5-4 with TRBJ2-2; TRBD2 agrees at 16 bases. V gave up 4 bases and J gave up 7 bases; unmatched junction bases: 7. This CDR3 spans 17 amino acids. CDR1 and CDR2 (germline): SGHNT, YYREEE (reference sequence). The CDR3 is CASSTGLAGGPDGELFF. The CDR3 DNA reads as TGTGCCAGCAGCACGGGACTAGCGGGGGGGCCGGACGGGGAGCTGTTTTTT. The full variable domain, rest sourced from reference TRBV5-4 and TRBJ2-2, is ETGVTQSPTHLIKTRGQQVTLRCSSQSGHNTVSWYQQALGQGPQFIFQYYREEENGRGNFPPRFSGLQFPNYSSELNVNALELDDSALYLCASSTGLAGGPDGELFFGEGSRLTVL.

This clonotype was recorded a few times. V is TRBV6-5 and J is TRBJ1-1, with D unresolved. The CDR3 length is 14 residues. V lost 0 bases and J lost 4, with 9 bases in between. Per germline, CDR1 MNHEY and CDR2 SVGAGI. CDR3 sequence reads: CASSYSRSSTEAFF. The CDR3 DNA reads as TGTGCCAGCAGTTACTCGAGGTCGAGCACTGAAGCTTTCTTT.